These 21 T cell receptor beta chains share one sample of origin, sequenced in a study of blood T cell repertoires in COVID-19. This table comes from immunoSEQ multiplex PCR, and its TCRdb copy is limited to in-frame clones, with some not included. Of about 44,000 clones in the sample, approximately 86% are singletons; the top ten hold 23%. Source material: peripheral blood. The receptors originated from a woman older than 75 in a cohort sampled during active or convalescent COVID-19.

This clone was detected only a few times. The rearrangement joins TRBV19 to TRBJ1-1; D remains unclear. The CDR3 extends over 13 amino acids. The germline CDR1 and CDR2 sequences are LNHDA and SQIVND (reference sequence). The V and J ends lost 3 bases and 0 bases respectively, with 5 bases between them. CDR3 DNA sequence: TGTGCCAGTAGTATCCAGATGAACACTGAAGCTTTCTTT. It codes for CASSIQMNTEAFF.

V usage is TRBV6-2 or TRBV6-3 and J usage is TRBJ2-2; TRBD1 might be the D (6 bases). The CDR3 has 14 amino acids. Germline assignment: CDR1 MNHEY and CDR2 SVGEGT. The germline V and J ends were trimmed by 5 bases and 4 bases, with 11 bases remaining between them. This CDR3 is CASSRYRVTGELFF. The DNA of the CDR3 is TGTGCCAGCAGTAGATACAGGGTCACCGGGGAGCTGTTTTTT.

For the CDR3, the DNA is TGTGCCAGCAGCGAGAGCTCGGCTAGCGGGAGGGGTTTACCCCACGAGCAGTACTTC. This gives the protein CASSESSASGRGLPHEQYF. The V and J genes are TRBV11-3 and TRBJ2-7, with 12 bases identical to TRBD2. The CDR3 covers 19 residues. The germline V gene encodes CDR1 SGHNT and CDR2 YENEEA. The V and J ends lost 5 bases and 5 bases, in that order; junction bases with no gene match: 19. Using reference TRBV11-3 and TRBJ2-7 for the parts outside the CDR3, the full variable domain is EAGVVQSPRYKIIEKKQPVAFWCNPISGHNTLYWYLQNLGQGPELLIRYENEEAVDDSQLPKDRFSAERLKGVDSTLKIQPAELGDSAVYLCASSESSASGRGLPHEQYFGPGTRLTVT.

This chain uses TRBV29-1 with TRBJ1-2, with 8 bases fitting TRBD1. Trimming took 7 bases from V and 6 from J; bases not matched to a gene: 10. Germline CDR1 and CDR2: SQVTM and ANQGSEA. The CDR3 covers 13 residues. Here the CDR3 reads CSGGQGVRDGYTF. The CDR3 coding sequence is TGCAGCGGCGGACAGGGTGTAAGAGATGGCTACACCTTC.

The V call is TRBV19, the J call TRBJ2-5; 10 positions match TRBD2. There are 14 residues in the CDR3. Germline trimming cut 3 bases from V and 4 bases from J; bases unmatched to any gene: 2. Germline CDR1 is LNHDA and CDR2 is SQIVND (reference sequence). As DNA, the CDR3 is TGTGCCAGTAGTATCGCTAGCGGGAGAGAGACCCAGTACTTC. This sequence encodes CASSIASGRETQYF.

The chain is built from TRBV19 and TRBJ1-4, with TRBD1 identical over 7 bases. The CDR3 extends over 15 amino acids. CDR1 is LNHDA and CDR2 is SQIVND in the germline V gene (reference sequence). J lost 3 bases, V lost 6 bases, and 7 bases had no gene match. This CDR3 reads CASSLPGQPNEKLFF. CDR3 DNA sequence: TGTGCCAGTAGCCTTCCGGGACAGCCTAATGAAAAACTGTTTTTT.

CDR3 sequence (DNA): TGTGCCTGGAGCGTCCAGGGGTCAGAGACCCAGTACTTC. The encoded protein is CAWSVQGSETQYF. The chain couples TRBV30 to TRBJ2-5, with a weak D call TRBD1 (6 bases). With 3 bases removed from V and 4 bases from J, the gap between germline ends came to 12 bases. This CDR3 has 13 residues. The germline CDR1 and CDR2 sequences are GTSNPN and SVGIG (reference sequence).

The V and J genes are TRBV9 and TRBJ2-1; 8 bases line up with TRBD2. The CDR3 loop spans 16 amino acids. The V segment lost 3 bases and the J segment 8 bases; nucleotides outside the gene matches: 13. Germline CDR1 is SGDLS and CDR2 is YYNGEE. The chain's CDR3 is CASSAAAGGRLDEQFF. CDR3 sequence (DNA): TGTGCCAGCAGCGCCGCGGCGGGCGGGAGGTTGGATGAGCAGTTCTTC. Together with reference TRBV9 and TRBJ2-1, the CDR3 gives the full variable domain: DSGVTQTPKHLITATGQRVTLRCSPRSGDLSVYWYQQSLDQGLQFLIQYYNGEERAKGNILERFSAQQFPDLHSELNLSSLELGDSALYFCASSAAAGGRLDEQFFGPGTRLTVL.

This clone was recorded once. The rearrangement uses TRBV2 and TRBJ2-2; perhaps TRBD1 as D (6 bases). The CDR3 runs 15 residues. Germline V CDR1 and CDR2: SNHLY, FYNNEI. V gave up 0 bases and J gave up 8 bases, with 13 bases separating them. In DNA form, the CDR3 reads TGTGCCAGCAGTGAAGCGGGACAACTTGGGGGGGAGCTGTTTTTT. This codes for CASSEAGQLGGELFF.

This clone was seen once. CDR3 amino acids: CASSPPGTGSYEQYF. In DNA, the CDR3 is TGTGCCAGCAGCCCTCCCGGGACAGGCTCCTACGAGCAGTACTTC. This chain uses TRBV11-2 with TRBJ2-7, with 8 bases fitting TRBD1. The J segment lost 0 bases and the V segment lost 5 bases, leaving 6 bases of the junction unmatched. The CDR3 consists of 15 residues. Germline V gives CDR1 SGHAT, CDR2 FQNNGV.

CDR3 coding DNA: TGCGCCAGCAGCTTGGCCGGCGGGAGTGCCTACGAGCAGTACTTC. Amino acids: CASSLAGGSAYEQYF. This chain connects TRBV5-1 to TRBJ2-7, with TRBD2 identical over 7 bases. Germline V gives CDR1 SGHRS, CDR2 YFSETQ. J gave up 2 bases and V 0 bases, and 5 bases lay outside the gene matches. The CDR3 spans 15 residues.

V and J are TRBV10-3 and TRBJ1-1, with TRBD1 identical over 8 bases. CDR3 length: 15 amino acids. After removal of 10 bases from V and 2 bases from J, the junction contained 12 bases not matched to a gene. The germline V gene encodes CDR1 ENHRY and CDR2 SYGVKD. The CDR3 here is CATEPAGGVNTEAFF. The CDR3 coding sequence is TGTGCCACCGAGCCCGCAGGGGGCGTTAACACTGAAGCTTTCTTT.

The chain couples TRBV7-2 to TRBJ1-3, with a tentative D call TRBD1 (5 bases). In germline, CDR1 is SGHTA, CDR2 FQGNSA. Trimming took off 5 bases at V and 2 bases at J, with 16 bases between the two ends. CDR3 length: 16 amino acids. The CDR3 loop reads CASSPDGAPTGNTIYF. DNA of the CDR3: TGTGCCAGCAGCCCCGATGGGGCGCCCACTGGAAACACCATATATTTT.

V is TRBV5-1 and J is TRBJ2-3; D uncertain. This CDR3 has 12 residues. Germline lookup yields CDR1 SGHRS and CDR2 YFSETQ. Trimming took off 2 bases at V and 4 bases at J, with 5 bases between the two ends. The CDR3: CASSFRSDTQYF. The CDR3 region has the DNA TGCGCCAGCAGCTTTCGGTCAGATACGCAGTATTTT.

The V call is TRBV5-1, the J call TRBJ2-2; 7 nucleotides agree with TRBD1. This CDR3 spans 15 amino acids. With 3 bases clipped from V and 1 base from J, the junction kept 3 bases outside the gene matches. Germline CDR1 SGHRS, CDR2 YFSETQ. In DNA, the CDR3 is TGCGCCAGCAGCTCCCGGGACAGGAACACCGGGGAGCTGTTTTTT. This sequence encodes CASSSRDRNTGELFF.

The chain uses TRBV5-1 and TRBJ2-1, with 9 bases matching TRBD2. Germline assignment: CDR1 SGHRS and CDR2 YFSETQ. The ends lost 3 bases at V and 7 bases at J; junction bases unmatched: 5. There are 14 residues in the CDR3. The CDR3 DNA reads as TGCGCCAGCAGCTCCGGGCGGGAGGGGAATGAGCAGTTCTTC. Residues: CASSSGREGNEQFF.

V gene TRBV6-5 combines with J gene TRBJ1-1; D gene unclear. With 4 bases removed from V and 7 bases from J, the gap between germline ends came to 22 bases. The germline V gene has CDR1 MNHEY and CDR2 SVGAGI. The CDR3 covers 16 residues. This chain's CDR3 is CASSWAGNTYLNEAFF. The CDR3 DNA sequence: TGTGCCAGCAGTTGGGCGGGTAATACCTACCTAAATGAAGCTTTCTTT.

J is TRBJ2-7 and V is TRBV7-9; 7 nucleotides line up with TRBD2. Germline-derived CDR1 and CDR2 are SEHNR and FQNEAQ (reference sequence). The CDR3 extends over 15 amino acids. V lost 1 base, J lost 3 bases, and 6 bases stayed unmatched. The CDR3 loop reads CASSLETAGDYEQYF. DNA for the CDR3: TGTGCCAGCAGCTTAGAGACTGCGGGAGACTACGAGCAGTACTTC.

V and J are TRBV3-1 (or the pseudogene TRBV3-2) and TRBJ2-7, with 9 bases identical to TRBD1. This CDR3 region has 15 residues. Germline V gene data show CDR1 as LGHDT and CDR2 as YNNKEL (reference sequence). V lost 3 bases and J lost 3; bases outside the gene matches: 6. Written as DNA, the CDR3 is TGTGCCAGCAGCCACGAGGGGGACAGGGTCTACGAGCAGTACTTC. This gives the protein CASSHEGDRVYEQYF.

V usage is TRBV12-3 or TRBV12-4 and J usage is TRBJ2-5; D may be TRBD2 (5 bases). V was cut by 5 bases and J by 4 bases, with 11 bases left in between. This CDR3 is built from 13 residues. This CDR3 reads CASSPPGVETQYF. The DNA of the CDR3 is TGTGCCAGCAGTCCCCCCGGGGTAGAGACCCAGTACTTC.

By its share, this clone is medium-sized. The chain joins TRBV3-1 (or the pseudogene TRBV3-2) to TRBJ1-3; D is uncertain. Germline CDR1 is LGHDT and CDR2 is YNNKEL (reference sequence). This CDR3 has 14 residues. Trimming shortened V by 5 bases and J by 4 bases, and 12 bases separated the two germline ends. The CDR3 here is CASSEGAQGNTIYF. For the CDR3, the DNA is TGTGCCAGCAGCGAAGGAGCCCAAGGAAACACCATATATTTT.